This T cell receptor (beta chain) was retrieved from a study of T cell repertoires in cytomegalovirus infection. On the study more broadly: Used in the study were CMV epitopes, some recently identified and HLA-C-restricted, others well-studied and HLA-B-restricted. CMV infection and matching HLA type were both indicated by public TCR beta signatures.

TCRdb redid the calling of the reads with MiXCR, one entry per CDR3 protein. The sample holds about 830,000 distinct CDR3 sequences, 30% to 35% seen once. Germline CDR1 is MNHNS and CDR2 is SASEGT. The CDR3 spans 22 residues. General study points: Carriers of CMV and the relevant HLA type were discriminated by public TCR beta frequency. Predominance within the ex vivo response was attributable to HLA-C-restricted CMV-specific TCR beta clonotypes.

The sample holds a few counts of this clonotype. Its antigen is not identified. One junction end does not reproduce the germline sequence, and a read error may be involved. This chain links TRBV6-1 with TRBJ2-1; TRBD2 aligns across 7 bases. The receptor was isolated from a human donor in good health (CMV status not recorded). Some clones in this sample may be carry-over from other donors' samples. The source material was cultured CD8+ T cells from PBMCs, sampled from culture after CMV antigen stimulation. In DNA form, the CDR3 reads TGTGCCAGCAGGGAAGGCGGTCCTTGGGCTAGCGGTTTAACATCGAGCTACAATGAGCAGTTCTTC. Translated: CASREGGPWASGLTSSYNEQFF.